This T cell receptor (beta chain) appears in the sequencing data of a study of tumor-infiltrating lymphocytes in primary liver carcinoma. Overall study context: Samples produced roughly 3.65 to 8 million productive TCRbeta reads, comparable across tissue types. General study findings and limits: A significantly higher top-250-clone fraction was found in tumors than in blood (p = 0.039). Tumor-adjacent and tumor-blood pairs shared less of their repertoires than tumor region pairs shared.

A constant-region primer primed TCR beta cDNA synthesis from roughly 510 ng of total RNA. Libraries of TCR beta came from three nested multiplex PCR rounds with slightly modified ARM-PCR. The first two PCR rounds used TRBV1-TRBV30 primers with a Cbeta primer, roughly 10 cycles each. Using its own MiXCR run on the multiplex PCR reads, TCRdb lists one record per CDR3 protein. In the table there are roughly 120,000 distinct CDR3 sequences, less than 75% of which are singletons. Unsorted bulk tissue of about 18-32 mg yielded co-extracted RNA and DNA. Surgical resection was the treatment these patients received for primary liver carcinoma. Germline values: CDR1 SGHAT, CDR2 FQNNGV. The CDR3 has 17 residues. As regards this clonotype: Its antigen is unknown. A read error may produce the germline difference seen at one junction end.

Sequencing used tumor-adjacent normal liver tissue. The sequence was obtained from a woman aged 60-75 years with primary liver carcinoma and hepatitis B virus infection. The chain links TRBV11-2 to TRBJ2-1; 7 bases fit TRBD2. The CDR3 nucleotides read TGTGCCGGCAGCCCCTTCCCTCTCCCGACCGCGGGGGATGAGCAGTTCTTC. This encodes CAGSPFPLPTAGDEQFF.